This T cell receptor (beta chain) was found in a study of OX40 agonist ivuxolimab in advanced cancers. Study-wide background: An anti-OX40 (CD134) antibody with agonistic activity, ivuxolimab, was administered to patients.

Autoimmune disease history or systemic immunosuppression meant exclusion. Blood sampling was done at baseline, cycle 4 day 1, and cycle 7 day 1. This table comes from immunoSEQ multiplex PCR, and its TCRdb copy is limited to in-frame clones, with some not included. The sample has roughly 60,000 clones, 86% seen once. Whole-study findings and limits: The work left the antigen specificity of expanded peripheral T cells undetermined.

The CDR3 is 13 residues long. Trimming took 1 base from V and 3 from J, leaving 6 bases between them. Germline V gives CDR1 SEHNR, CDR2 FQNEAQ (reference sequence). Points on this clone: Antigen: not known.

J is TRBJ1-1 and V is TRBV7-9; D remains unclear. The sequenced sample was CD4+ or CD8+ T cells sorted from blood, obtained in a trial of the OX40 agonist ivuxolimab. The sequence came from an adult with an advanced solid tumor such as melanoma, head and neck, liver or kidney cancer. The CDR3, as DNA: TGTGCCAGCAGCTTAGAAGAGGACACTGAAGCTTTCTTT. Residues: CASSLEEDTEAFF.